The 21 T cell receptor beta chains below were found in one sample sequenced in a study of blood T cell repertoires in COVID-19. Assay used: immunoSEQ multiplex PCR; TCRdb lists only in-frame clones, some missing. The table lists 250,000 to 300,000 clones, around nine tenths of them singletons. Sequencing was carried out using peripheral blood. Every receptor here comes from a woman aged 60 to 75 with acute or convalescent COVID-19.

The chain links TRBV25-1 to TRBJ2-1, with D uncertain. This CDR3 region has 14 residues. Trimming removed 3 bases at V and 2 bases at J, with 8 bases between. Per the germline V gene, CDR1 is MGHDK and CDR2 is SYGVNS. The CDR3 protein is CASSDPLAYNEQFF. Written as DNA, the CDR3 is TGTGCCAGCAGTGATCCTTTAGCCTACAATGAGCAGTTCTTC.

J is TRBJ2-7 and V is TRBV12-3 or TRBV12-4, with D unresolved. With 4 bases removed from V and 5 bases from J, the gap between germline ends came to 6 bases. This CDR3 region has 11 residues. The CDR3 DNA sequence: TGTGCCAGCAGTTCCCTTAACGAGCAGTACTTC. This gives the protein CASSSLNEQYF.

V is TRBV2 and J is TRBJ2-1; a possible D gene is TRBD1 (6 bases). Per the germline V gene, CDR1 is SNHLY and CDR2 is FYNNEI. The germline V and J ends were trimmed by 4 bases and 1 base, with 8 bases remaining between them. The CDR3 length is 14 residues. DNA for the CDR3: TGTGCCAGCAGTGTCAGGGGTTCCTACAATGAGCAGTTCTTC. Encoded protein: CASSVRGSYNEQFF.

The chain's CDR3 is CASSPTGQGVAGELFF. DNA of the CDR3: TGTGCCAGCTCACCCACTGGACAGGGCGTCGCCGGGGAGCTGTTTTTT. V and J are TRBV18 and TRBJ2-2, with 8 bases that match TRBD1. The germline CDR1 and CDR2 sequences are KGHSH and LQKENI. V was pared by 3 bases and J by 6 bases, with 9 bases of the junction left unmatched. The CDR3 loop spans 16 amino acids.

This clone was seen a handful of times. V gene TRBV7-2 combines with J gene TRBJ1-6; D gene uncertain. The CDR3 is 13 residues long. Germline lookup yields CDR1 SGHTA and CDR2 FQGNSA. Trimming stripped 8 bases from V and 4 bases from J, with 9 bases between. CDR3 sequence reads: CASRGQYNSPLHF. CDR3 in DNA: TGTGCCAGCCGAGGGCAGTATAATTCACCCCTCCACTTT.

The chain joins TRBV29-1 to TRBJ1-1, with D perhaps matching TRBD1 (6 bases). The CDR3 runs to 14 residues. Germline CDR1 and CDR2: SQVTM and ANQGSEA. Trimming pared 6 bases from V and 2 bases from J, leaving 16 bases between. CDR3 sequence: CSVIDRHPNTEAFF. CDR3 coding DNA: TGCAGCGTGATTGACAGGCATCCTAACACTGAAGCTTTCTTT.

The chain links TRBV18 to TRBJ2-6; D is unresolved. In germline, CDR1 is KGHSH, CDR2 LQKENI. Trimming left V 1 base short and J 0 bases short, with 7 bases between. CDR3 length: 16 amino acids. Here the CDR3 DNA reads TGTGCCAGCTCACCACAATTACACTCTGGGGCCAACGTCCTGACTTTC. Protein product: CASSPQLHSGANVLTF.

This clone was seen more than once but under ten times. The rearrangement joins TRBV12-3 or TRBV12-4 to TRBJ2-2; no firm D call. Between the trimmed V and J ends, which lost 7 bases and 3 bases, there was a span of 9 bases. This CDR3 has 13 residues. CDR3 DNA sequence: TGTGCCAGCACCCCACGGTACACCGGGGAGCTGTTTTTT. This translates into CASTPRYTGELFF.

Here the CDR3 DNA reads TGTGCCAGCAGTGACTCTGGGGGCCGTGGCTACACCTTC. Its protein is CASSDSGGRGYTF. The chain joins TRBV6-4 to TRBJ1-2; D perhaps matches TRBD1 (6 bases). CDR1 is MRHNA, CDR2 SNTAGT, per germline. This CDR3 spans 13 amino acids. Trimming removed 0 bases from V and 7 bases from J, with 9 bases in between.

This chain joins TRBV6-2 or TRBV6-3 and TRBJ1-5, with 9 bases that match TRBD1. V lost 6 bases to trimming and J lost 0 bases; unmatched junction nucleotides: 12. The CDR3 sequence is 18 residues long. The V gene's germline CDR1 is MNHEY and CDR2 SVGEGT. The CDR3 loop reads CASSLPGQGTYSNQPQHF. The CDR3 nucleotides are TGTGCCAGCAGCCTACCGGGACAGGGAACGTATAGCAATCAGCCCCAGCATTTT.

In nucleotides, the CDR3 is TGTGCCAGCAGTTCCACAGTGAACACTGAAGCTTTCTTT. Its protein product is CASSSTVNTEAFF. The chain joins TRBV27 to TRBJ1-1, with D hard to call. CDR3 length equals 13 residues. The V end was cut by 4 bases, the J end by 0 bases, with 6 bases between. Looked up from germline, CDR1 is MNHEY and CDR2 is SMNVEV (reference sequence).

The rearrangement uses TRBV7-3 and TRBJ2-7; 10 bases line up with TRBD2. The CDR3 is 14 residues long. The germline V gene has CDR1 SGHTA and CDR2 FQGTGA. V was clipped by 5 bases and J by 6 bases; unmatched bases: 7. The CDR3: CASSQSGGAFEQYF. The DNA for the CDR3 is TGTGCCAGCAGCCAAAGCGGGGGGGCCTTCGAGCAGTACTTC. The full variable domain, with the rest looked up from reference TRBV7-3 and TRBJ2-7, is GAGVSQTPSNKVTEKGKYVELRCDPISGHTALYWYRQSLGQGPEFLIYFQGTGAADDSGLPNDRFFAVRPEGSVSTLKIQRTERGDSAVYLCASSQSGGAFEQYFGPGTRLTVT.

V and J are TRBV19 and TRBJ2-2; D perhaps matches TRBD2 (5 bases). Looked up from germline, CDR1 is LNHDA and CDR2 is SQIVND (reference sequence). V was cut by 9 bases and J by 2 bases, with 13 bases left in between. The CDR3 is 14 amino acids. CDR3 in amino acids: CASHSRANTGELFF. The CDR3 DNA follows: TGTGCCAGCCACTCGAGGGCAAACACCGGGGAGCTGTTTTTT. The full variable domain, in which reference TRBV19 and TRBJ2-2 provide the parts outside the CDR3, is DGGITQSPKYLFRKEGQNVTLSCEQNLNHDAMYWYRQDPGQGLRLIYYSQIVNDFQKGDIAEGYSVSREKKESFPLTVTSAQKNPTAFYLCASHSRANTGELFFGEGSRLTVL.

CDR3 residues: CASSLASGRGYNEQFF. In DNA form, the CDR3 reads TGTGCCAGCAGCTTGGCGAGCGGGAGGGGGTACAATGAGCAGTTCTTC. V gene TRBV5-6 combines with J gene TRBJ2-1; 10 bases are shared with TRBD2. V gave up 0 bases and J gave up 4 bases; unmatched junction bases: 4. The CDR3 extends over 16 amino acids. Looked up from germline, CDR1 is SGHDT and CDR2 is YYEEEE.

A few counts support this clone. This chain joins TRBV25-1 and TRBJ1-4, with 10 bases that match TRBD1. The CDR3 covers 18 residues. Trimming took 3 bases from V and 0 from J; bases not matched to a gene: 7. Germline assignment: CDR1 MGHDK and CDR2 SYGVNS. CDR3 sequence: CASSDWTGGLSTNEKLFF. CDR3 bases: TGTGCCAGCAGTGACTGGACAGGGGGGCTGTCAACTAATGAAAAACTGTTTTTT.

The chain couples TRBV4-1 to TRBJ2-2; 7 nucleotides align to TRBD1. Germline CDR1 MGHRA, CDR2 YSYEKL. CDR3 length: 17 amino acids. V lost 3 bases to trimming and J lost 0 bases; unmatched junction nucleotides: 7. This CDR3 reads CASSQDRDSANTGELFF. The CDR3 nucleotides are TGCGCCAGCAGCCAGGACCGGGACAGCGCGAACACCGGGGAGCTGTTTTTT.

V and J are TRBV10-3 and TRBJ2-3; a possible D gene is TRBD2 (6 bases). With 5 bases removed from V and 0 bases from J, the gap between germline ends came to 12 bases. The CDR3 spans 15 residues. Germline V gene sequence: CDR1 ENHRY, CDR2 SYGVKD. This CDR3 is CAISSPGSSTDTQYF. The CDR3 nucleotides are TGTGCCATCAGTTCTCCCGGGAGCAGCACAGATACGCAGTATTTT.

The V call is TRBV6-2 or TRBV6-3, the J call TRBJ2-1; D may be TRBD1 (5 bases). The CDR3 spans 12 residues. Germline assignment: CDR1 MNHEY and CDR2 SVGEGT. The V gene lost 5 bases and the J gene lost 6 bases, with 8 bases spanning the gap. The CDR3, as DNA: TGTGCCAGCAGTATAAGGGGCAATGAGCAGTTCTTC. This sequence encodes CASSIRGNEQFF.

V gene TRBV28 combines with J gene TRBJ1-2, with 10 nucleotides matching TRBD1. J lost 9 bases, V lost 6 bases, and 7 bases had no gene match. The CDR3 is made up of 13 amino acids. Germline V lookup: CDR1 MDHEN, CDR2 SYDVKM. This chain's CDR3 is CASSPGQGSSYTF. CDR3 bases: TGTGCCAGCAGCCCGGGACAGGGGAGTAGCTACACCTTC.

The chain's CDR3 is CASSQDSNGIGEQYF. In DNA form, the CDR3 reads TGTGCCAGCAGCCAAGATTCGAACGGCATCGGGGAGCAGTACTTC. The chain links TRBV3-1 (or the pseudogene TRBV3-2) to TRBJ2-7; D remains unclear. The germline V and J ends were trimmed by 0 bases and 7 bases, with 16 bases remaining between them. Germline lookup yields CDR1 LGHDT and CDR2 YNNKEL (reference sequence). The CDR3 contains 15 residues.

The chain recombines TRBV12-3 or TRBV12-4 with TRBJ1-1, with TRBD1 identical over 8 bases. The CDR3 has 13 amino acids. V was pared by 2 bases and J by 8 bases, with 4 bases of the junction left unmatched. The CDR3 DNA follows: TGTGCCAGCAGTTTAATTGCAGGGGGCGAAGCTTTCTTT. This gives the protein CASSLIAGGEAFF.